This TCR beta chain was documented in a study of CD8 T cells in Susac syndrome. Random hexamers primed reverse transcription of 0.5 to 1 ug RNA. With immunoSEQ multiplex PCR, TCR beta CDR3 was amplified across 54 Vbeta and 13 Jbeta. TCRdb re-called the immunoSEQ multiplex PCR reads through MiXCR, storing one row per CDR3 protein. The table shows 150,000 or so distinct CDR3 sequences, with roughly 96% occurring only once. The sequenced target, TCR beta, came from blood CD8+ and CD4+ T cells. Germline values: CDR1 DFQATT, CDR2 SNEGSKA (reference sequence). This CDR3 comprises 13 residues. V shed 6 bases, J shed 4 bases, and the junction held 7 bases outside the gene matches.

The chain couples TRBV20-1 to TRBJ2-7; 9 bases are a match to TRBD2. Sequencing was performed on CD8+ T cells from PBMCs. The source of this sequence is a human donor with multiple sclerosis. This chain's CDR3 is CSATGTSLYEQYF. The CDR3 bases are TGCAGTGCAACCGGGACTAGCCTTTACGAGCAGTACTTC.